This T cell receptor (beta chain) was recorded in a study of T cells after somatic rescue of genetic block. Germline CDR1 reads SGHKS; CDR2 reads YYEKEE (reference sequence). Between the trimmed V and J ends, which lost 6 bases and 4 bases, there was a span of 19 bases. The CDR3 has 15 amino acids. Assay: immunoSEQ multiplex PCR; the TCRdb copy retains only in-frame clones and omits some. The sample yields 68,000 or so clones, about nine tenths seen once. The source material was peripheral blood mononuclear cells (PBMCs). This rearrangement joins TRBV5-5 to TRBJ1-1; D possibly corresponds to TRBD1 (5 bases). The receptor was derived from a man between 35 and 55 years old. DNA for the CDR3: TGTGCCAGCACCCGGCTTGGGGGAGGAAGCACTGAAGCTTTCTTT. As protein: CASTRLGGGSTEAFF.